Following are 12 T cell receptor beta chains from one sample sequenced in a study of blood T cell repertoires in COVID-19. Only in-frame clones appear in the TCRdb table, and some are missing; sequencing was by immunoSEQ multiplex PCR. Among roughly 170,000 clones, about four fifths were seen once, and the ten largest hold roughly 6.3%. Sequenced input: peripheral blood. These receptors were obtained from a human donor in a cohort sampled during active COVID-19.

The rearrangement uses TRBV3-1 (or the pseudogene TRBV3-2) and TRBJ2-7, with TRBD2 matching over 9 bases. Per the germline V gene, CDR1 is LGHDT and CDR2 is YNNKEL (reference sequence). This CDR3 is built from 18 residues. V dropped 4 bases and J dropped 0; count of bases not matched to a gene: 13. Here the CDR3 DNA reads TGTGCCAGCAGCCCCGCAGGTGGTAGCGGGGGTCCCTCCTACGAGCAGTACTTC. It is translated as CASSPAGGSGGPSYEQYF.

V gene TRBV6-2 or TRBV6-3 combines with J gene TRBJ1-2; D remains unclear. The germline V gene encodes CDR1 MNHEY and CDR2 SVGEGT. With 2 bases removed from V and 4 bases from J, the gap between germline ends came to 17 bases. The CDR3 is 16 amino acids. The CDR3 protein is CASSYPSEQLSYGYTF. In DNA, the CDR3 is TGTGCCAGCAGTTACCCTAGTGAGCAGCTGAGCTATGGCTACACCTTC.

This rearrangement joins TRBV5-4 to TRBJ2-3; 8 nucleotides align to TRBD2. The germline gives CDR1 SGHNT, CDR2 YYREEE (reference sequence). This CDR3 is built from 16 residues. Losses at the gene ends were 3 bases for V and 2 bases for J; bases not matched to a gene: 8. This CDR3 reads CASSSGLAGDTDTQYF. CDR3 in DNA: TGTGCCAGCAGCTCCGGACTAGCTGGGGACACAGATACGCAGTATTTT.

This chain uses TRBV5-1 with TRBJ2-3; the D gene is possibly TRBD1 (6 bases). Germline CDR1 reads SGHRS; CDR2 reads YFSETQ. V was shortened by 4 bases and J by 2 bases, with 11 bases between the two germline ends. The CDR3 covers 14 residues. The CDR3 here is CASSTGTYTDTQYF. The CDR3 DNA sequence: TGCGCCAGCAGCACAGGGACCTACACAGATACGCAGTATTTT.

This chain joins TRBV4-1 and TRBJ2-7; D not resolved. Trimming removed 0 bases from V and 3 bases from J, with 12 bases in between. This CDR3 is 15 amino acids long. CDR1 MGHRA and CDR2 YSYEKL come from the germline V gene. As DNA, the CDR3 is TGCGCCAGCAGCCAAGACCCGAACGCCTACTACGAGCAGTACTTC. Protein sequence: CASSQDPNAYYEQYF.

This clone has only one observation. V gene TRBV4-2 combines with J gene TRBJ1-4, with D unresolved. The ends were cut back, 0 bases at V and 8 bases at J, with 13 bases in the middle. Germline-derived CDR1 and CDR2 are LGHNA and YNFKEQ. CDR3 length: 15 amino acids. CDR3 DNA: TGTGCCAGCAGCCAAGAGGCCCCGTCAGGAGAAAAACTGTTTTTT. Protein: CASSQEAPSGEKLFF.

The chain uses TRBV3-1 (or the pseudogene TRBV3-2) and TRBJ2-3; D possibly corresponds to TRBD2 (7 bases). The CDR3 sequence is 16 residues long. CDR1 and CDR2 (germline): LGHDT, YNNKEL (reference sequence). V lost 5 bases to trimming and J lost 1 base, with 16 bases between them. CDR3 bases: TGTGCCAGCAGCGCCCTGACGGGGGGCCGCACAGATACGCAGTATTTT. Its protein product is CASSALTGGRTDTQYF.

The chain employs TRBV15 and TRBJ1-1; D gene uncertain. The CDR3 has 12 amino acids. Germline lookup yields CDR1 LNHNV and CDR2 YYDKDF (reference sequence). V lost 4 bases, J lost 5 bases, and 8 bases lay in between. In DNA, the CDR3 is TGTGCCACCAGCAAAGGCGGGACTGAAGCTTTCTTT. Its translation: CATSKGGTEAFF. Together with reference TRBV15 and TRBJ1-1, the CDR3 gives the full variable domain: DAMVIQNPRYQVTQFGKPVTLSCSQTLNHNVMYWYQQKSSQAPKLLFHYYDKDFNNEADTPDNFQSRRPNTSFCFLDIRSPGLGDTAMYLCATSKGGTEAFFGQGTRLTVV.

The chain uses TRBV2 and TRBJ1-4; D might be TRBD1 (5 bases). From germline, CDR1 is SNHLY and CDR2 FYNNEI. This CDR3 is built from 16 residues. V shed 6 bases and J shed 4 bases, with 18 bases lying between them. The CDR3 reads CASRPLPSGGNEKLFF. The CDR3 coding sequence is TGTGCCAGCAGACCTCTACCGTCGGGGGGTAATGAAAAACTGTTTTTT.

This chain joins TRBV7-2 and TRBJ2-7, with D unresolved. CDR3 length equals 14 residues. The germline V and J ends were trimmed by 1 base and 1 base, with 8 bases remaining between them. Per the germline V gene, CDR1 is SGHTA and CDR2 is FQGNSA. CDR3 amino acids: CASSLGGKSYEQYF. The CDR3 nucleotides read TGTGCCAGCAGCTTAGGCGGCAAATCCTACGAGCAGTACTTC.

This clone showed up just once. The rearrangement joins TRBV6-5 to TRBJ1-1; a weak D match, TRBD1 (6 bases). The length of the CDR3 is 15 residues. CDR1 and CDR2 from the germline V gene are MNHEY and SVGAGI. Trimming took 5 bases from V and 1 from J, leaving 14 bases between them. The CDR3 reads CASSRGGNANTEAFF. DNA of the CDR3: TGTGCCAGCAGTAGGGGGGGAAACGCGAACACTGAAGCTTTCTTT.

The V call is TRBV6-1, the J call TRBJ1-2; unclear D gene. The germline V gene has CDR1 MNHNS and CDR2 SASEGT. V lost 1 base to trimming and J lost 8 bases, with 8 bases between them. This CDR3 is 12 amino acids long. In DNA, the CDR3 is TGTGCCAGCAGTGAAGGAGCTTACGGCTACACCTTC. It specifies CASSEGAYGYTF.